This T cell receptor (beta chain) was identified during a study of T cell responses to AZD1222 COVID-19 vaccine. Across the whole study: Second-dose schedules of about 4 or about 12 weeks were combined. Study-level points and caveats: At study baseline, merely over 5 AZD1222 recipients were seropositive. Donors were chiefly white British, with a greater number of females, and clonal diversity was perhaps underestimated. Unmutated variant regions are reportedly the target of nearly half of TCRs that are spike-specific.

The germline V gene has CDR1 SEHNR and CDR2 FQNEAQ (reference sequence). V gave up 9 bases and J gave up 5 bases; unmatched junction bases: 9. This CDR3 region has 14 residues. Method: immunoSEQ multiplex PCR; TCRdb's copy keeps in-frame clones and lacks some. The sample lists 100,000 to 150,000 clones, about nine tenths occurring once. A word on this clone: Its antigen remains unknown.

This receptor was taken from an adult in good health. The chain carries TRBV7-9 and TRBJ2-2; 7 bases are shared with TRBD2. This specimen was peripheral blood, taken on day 0 of AZD1222 vaccination. This chain's CDR3 is CASRGSGWTGELFF. Here the CDR3 DNA reads TGTGCCAGTCGCGGGAGTGGGTGGACCGGGGAGCTGTTTTTT.